The T cell receptor (beta chain) under discussion was sequenced for a study of early T cells in non-severe SARS-CoV-2 infection (dated by TCRdb to about 2021). With regard to the full study: Because TCR sequencing was done on bulk RNA from unsorted whole blood, the alpha and beta chains could not be paired. What the work shows at the level of the full study, not this receptor alone: VDJdb matching was skewed toward anti-spike CD8 responses and likely underestimated virus-specific expansions by missing private and CD4 specificities.

Deletion took 4 bases off V and 3 bases off J, with a span of 12 bases between the germline ends. Taken from the germline V gene (reference sequence), the CDR1 and CDR2 loops are LGHDT and YNNKEL. The CDR3 holds 14 amino acids from the cysteine to the phenylalanine. CDR3 DNA is the only sequence kept; it has 42 bases, read in frame from the first base. The study was a case-control design nested within a healthcare worker cohort in London, UK, with weekly nasopharyngeal swab PCR tests and blood sampling. Between 23 and 31 March 2020, the week of the UK lockdown, healthcare workers were enrolled and then followed up weekly for as long as 16 weeks. With regard to this clonotype: Its target antigen remains unknown. Per-base qualities were not stored, and no clone one base away is much larger.

The library was prepared using 5' RACE. The sequencer listed for this sample is NextSeq 500. In the TCR library protocol, unique molecular identifiers were attached to individual cDNA molecules to correct for PCR bias and sequencing error. Both TCR alpha and beta chains were sequenced, and tight co-correlation was observed between alpha and beta sequence abundances in each sample. In the source study's methods: Decombinator V4 was used to annotate the V gene, J gene and CDR3 of the TCR sequences. TCRs were defined as expanded if a significant change between any two time points was detected under a Poisson model with p below 0.0001. TCR abundances were normalised to the total number of TCRs sequenced in each sample and reported as counts per million. MAIT TCRs were defined by TRAV1-2 paired with TRAJ12, TRAJ20 or TRAJ33, and iNKT TCRs by TRAV10 paired with TRAJ18. VDJdb, accessed on 1 November 2021, was searched for TCRs annotated for CMV, EBV and SARS-CoV-2, and TCRs annotated for more than one antigen were excluded. TCRdb redid the processing of the public reads, applying fastp at Q25 and MiXCR, and retained in-frame beta chains. Every entry covers one CDR3 protein and lists the most common genes and DNA from its rows. The V and J calls follow TCRdb's processing rather than the paper's. The sample contains 60,000 or so distinct CDR3 sequences, 7.5% to 9% of them found a single time. The ten largest clones take up around 3.6% of the sample.

The sequencing here drew on whole blood, taken at baseline. The receptor's source is an adult who was a healthcare worker with PCR-confirmed SARS-CoV-2 infection or an uninfected control (not recorded which). The chain uses TRBV3-1 and TRBJ2-5; the D gene cannot be resolved reliably. The CDR3 region: CASSRAAREETQYF. Read as DNA, the sequence is TGTGCCAGCAGCCGGGCAGCACGAGAAGAGACCCAGTACTTC.